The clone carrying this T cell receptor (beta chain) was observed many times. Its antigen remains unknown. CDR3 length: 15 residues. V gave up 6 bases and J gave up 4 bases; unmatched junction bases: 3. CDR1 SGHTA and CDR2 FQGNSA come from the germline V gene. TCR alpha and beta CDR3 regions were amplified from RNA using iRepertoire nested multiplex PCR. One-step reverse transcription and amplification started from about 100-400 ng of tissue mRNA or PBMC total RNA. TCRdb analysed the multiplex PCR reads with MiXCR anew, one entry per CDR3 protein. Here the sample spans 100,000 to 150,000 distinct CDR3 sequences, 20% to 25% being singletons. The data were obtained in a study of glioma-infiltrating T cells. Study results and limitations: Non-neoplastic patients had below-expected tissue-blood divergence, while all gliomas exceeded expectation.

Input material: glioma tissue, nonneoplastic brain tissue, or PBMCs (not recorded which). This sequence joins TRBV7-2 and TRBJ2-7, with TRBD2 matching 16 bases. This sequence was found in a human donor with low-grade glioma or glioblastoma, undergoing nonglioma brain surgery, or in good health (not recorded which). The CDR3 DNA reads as TGTGCCAGCAGGGGACTAGCGGGAGGGCCGTACGAGCAGTACTTC. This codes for CASRGLAGGPYEQYF.